The 18 T cell receptor beta chains presented below share a single source sample, sequenced in a study of radiotherapy plus CTLA-4 blockade in lung cancer. Using immunoSEQ multiplex PCR, the repertoire was profiled, and TCRdb retains in-frame clones only, with some absent. The table includes about 72,000 clones, about 80% detected once. The sample consisted of peripheral blood, taken from a patient treated with radiotherapy plus ipilimumab. Source of these receptors: a human donor with non-small cell lung cancer who had a partial response to radiotherapy plus ipilimumab.

The chain joins TRBV7-2 to TRBJ2-5; TRBD2 is a possible D gene (6 bases). CDR1 and CDR2 from the germline V gene are SGHTA and FQGNSA. Trimming took 6 bases from V and 5 from J, leaving 19 bases between them. The length of the CDR3 is 15 residues. The CDR3, as DNA: TGTGCCAGCAGGTCCTACATTGGGGGGAGGGAGACCCAGTACTTC. Protein: CASRSYIGGRETQYF. The full variable domain, completed using reference TRBV7-2 and TRBJ2-5, is GAGVSQSPSNKVTEKGKDVELRCDPISGHTALYWYRQSLGQGLEFLIYFQGNSAPDKSGLPSDRFSAERTGGSVSTLTIQRTQQEDSAVYLCASRSYIGGRETQYFGPGTRLLVL.

V and J are TRBV7-7 and TRBJ2-2; 7 positions match TRBD1. This CDR3 region has 14 residues. V lost 6 bases and J lost 1; bases outside the gene matches: 2. Germline V gene sequence: CDR1 SSHAT, CDR2 FNYEAQ (reference sequence). This CDR3 reads CASSQGVNTGELFF. The CDR3 DNA is TGTGCCAGCAGTCAGGGGGTGAACACCGGGGAGCTGTTTTTT.

This clone came up a few times. This chain connects TRBV14 to TRBJ2-1; maybe TRBD1 (6 bases). The CDR3 sequence is 14 residues long. Germline V gene lookup returns CDR1 SGHDN and CDR2 FVKESK. V was cut by 5 bases and J by 1 base, with 9 bases left in between. As DNA, the CDR3 is TGTGCCAGCAGCTACAGGGAATCCTACAATGAGCAGTTCTTC. It specifies CASSYRESYNEQFF.

The rearrangement joins TRBV19 to TRBJ2-5; a possible D gene is TRBD2 (5 bases). Germline CDR1 and CDR2: LNHDA and SQIVND (reference sequence). V lost 5 bases and J 3 bases, leaving 10 bases between the germline ends. The CDR3 covers 13 residues. CDR3 protein: CASSPRTEETQYF. The CDR3, as DNA: TGTGCCAGTAGTCCACGGACTGAAGAGACCCAGTACTTC.

This clone was seen once. The chain links TRBV28 to TRBJ2-7; 7 bases are a match to TRBD2. V was pared by 5 bases and J by 3 bases, with 1 base of the junction left unmatched. The V gene's germline CDR1 is MDHEN and CDR2 SYDVKM. The length of the CDR3 is 12 residues. DNA of the CDR3: TGTGCCAGCAGTCGGGGGGACTACGAGCAGTACTTC. Translated: CASSRGDYEQYF.

The J gene is TRBJ2-1, the V gene TRBV9; 8 bases map to TRBD2. Germline CDR1 reads SGDLS; CDR2 reads YYNGEE. CDR3 size: 16 residues. The junction had 10 bases not matched to a gene; V was cut back by 0 bases and J by 8 bases. The CDR3 nucleotides read TGTGCCAGCAGCGTAGATCGAGCGGGAGTTGGGGATGAGCAGTTCTTC. Protein sequence: CASSVDRAGVGDEQFF.

This clone has only one observation. J is TRBJ2-7 and V is TRBV12-2; TRBD1 is taken as the D call from the table, unchecked against the DNA. TRBV12-2 has pseudogene status. The CDR3 has 17 residues. The CDR3 bases are TGTGCAAGTCGCACTCTCCTCCAAACAGGGGTATCGGGGGAGCAGTACTTC. Residues: CASRTLLQTGVSGEQYF.

This rearrangement joins TRBV14 to TRBJ1-1; 8 bases line up with TRBD1. With V trimmed by 4 bases and J by 4 bases, 2 bases remained unmatched. The CDR3 has 13 amino acids. CDR1 and CDR2 (germline): SGHDN, FVKESK. The CDR3 DNA reads TGTGCCAGCAGCCGTACAGGGGGCACTGAAGCTTTCTTT. It codes for CASSRTGGTEAFF.

The J gene is TRBJ1-1, the V gene TRBV20-1; TRBD1 is a possible D gene (5 bases). The CDR3 spans 10 residues. With 8 bases removed from V and 5 bases from J, the gap between germline ends came to 9 bases. The germline gives CDR1 DFQATT, CDR2 SNEGSKA (reference sequence). CDR3 nucleotides: TGCAGTACGGGGGAGACTGAAGCTTTCTTT. Encoded protein: CSTGETEAFF.

The V gene is TRBV27, the J gene TRBJ2-1; possible D gene TRBD2, 6 bases. The V and J ends lost 9 bases and 5 bases respectively, with 11 bases between them. This CDR3 is built from 12 residues. Per the germline V gene, CDR1 is MNHEY and CDR2 is SMNVEV (reference sequence). The CDR3 loop reads CAREGLHNEQFF. The DNA for the CDR3 is TGTGCCAGGGAGGGCCTCCACAATGAGCAGTTCTTC.

The gene calls are TRBV28 and TRBJ2-1; the D gene is possibly TRBD2 (6 bases). The CDR3 loop spans 16 amino acids. V lost 3 bases to trimming and J lost 3 bases, with 15 bases between them. Germline loops: CDR1 MDHEN, CDR2 SYDVKM. The CDR3 loop is CASSFRGSGFYNEQFF. The CDR3, as DNA: TGTGCCAGCAGTTTTCGGGGTAGCGGCTTCTACAATGAGCAGTTCTTC. The full variable domain, completed using reference TRBV28 and TRBJ2-1, is DVKVTQSSRYLVKRTGEKVFLECVQDMDHENMFWYRQDPGLGLRLIYFSYDVKMKEKGDIPEGYSVSREKKERFSLILESASTNQTSMYLCASSFRGSGFYNEQFFGPGTRLTVL.

V gene TRBV6-5 combines with J gene TRBJ2-5, with a weak D call TRBD1 (5 bases). The V gene's germline CDR1 is MNHEY and CDR2 SVGAGI. V gave up 6 bases and J gave up 2 bases, with 13 bases separating them. This CDR3 contains 14 residues. In DNA, the CDR3 is TGTGCCAGCAGCAAGACAGCGATACAAGAGACCCAGTACTTC. Protein product: CASSKTAIQETQYF.

This clone has only a few counts. The CDR3 reads CASRGQNPSLAKNIQYF. In DNA, the CDR3 is TGTGCCAGCAGGGGACAGAACCCGAGTCTAGCCAAAAACATTCAGTACTTC. The chain couples TRBV28 to TRBJ2-4, with 7 nucleotides matching TRBD1. Germline lookup yields CDR1 MDHEN and CDR2 SYDVKM. CDR3 length: 17 residues. The V and J ends lost 6 bases and 0 bases, in that order; junction bases with no gene match: 11.

The chain combines TRBV18 with TRBJ2-7; 12 bases are a match to TRBD2. The CDR3 has 16 amino acids. Germline lookup yields CDR1 KGHSH and CDR2 LQKENI. V was pared by 1 base and J by 0 bases, with 1 base of the junction left unmatched. CDR3 region: CASSPLTSGSSYEQYF. The CDR3 bases are TGTGCCAGCTCACCACTGACTAGCGGGAGCTCCTACGAGCAGTACTTC.

The chain couples TRBV9 to TRBJ2-1; a weak D match, TRBD2 (5 bases). Germline CDR1 reads SGDLS; CDR2 reads YYNGEE. V lost 4 bases and J lost 2, with 13 bases in between. The CDR3 spans 15 residues. DNA of the CDR3: TGTGCCAGCAGCCCAAGGAGCGGACCCTACAATGAGCAGTTCTTC. It is translated as CASSPRSGPYNEQFF.

The rearrangement joins TRBV7-3 to TRBJ2-2; D is unresolved. This CDR3 comprises 12 residues. Per the germline V gene, CDR1 is SGHTA and CDR2 is FQGTGA. V was pared by 2 bases and J by 7 bases, with 5 bases between. CDR3 residues: CASSLYGGELFF. CDR3 coding DNA: TGTGCCAGCAGCTTATACGGCGGGGAGCTGTTTTTT.

The rearrangement joins TRBV6-5 to TRBJ2-2; TRBD2 aligns across 7 bases. This CDR3 contains 16 residues. The ends lost 4 bases at V and 3 bases at J; junction bases unmatched: 8. Germline V gives CDR1 MNHEY, CDR2 SVGAGI. CDR3 sequence: CASSWAGRGDTGELFF. The CDR3 bases are TGTGCCAGCAGTTGGGCAGGCCGGGGGGACACCGGGGAGCTGTTTTTT.

V and J are TRBV28 and TRBJ1-2, with D hard to call. The germline CDR1 and CDR2 sequences are MDHEN and SYDVKM. The CDR3 has 12 amino acids. V shed 7 bases and J shed 8 bases, with 14 bases lying between them. The CDR3 loop is CASKRGRDGYTF. The CDR3 nucleotides read TGTGCCAGCAAACGAGGGCGCGACGGCTACACCTTC.